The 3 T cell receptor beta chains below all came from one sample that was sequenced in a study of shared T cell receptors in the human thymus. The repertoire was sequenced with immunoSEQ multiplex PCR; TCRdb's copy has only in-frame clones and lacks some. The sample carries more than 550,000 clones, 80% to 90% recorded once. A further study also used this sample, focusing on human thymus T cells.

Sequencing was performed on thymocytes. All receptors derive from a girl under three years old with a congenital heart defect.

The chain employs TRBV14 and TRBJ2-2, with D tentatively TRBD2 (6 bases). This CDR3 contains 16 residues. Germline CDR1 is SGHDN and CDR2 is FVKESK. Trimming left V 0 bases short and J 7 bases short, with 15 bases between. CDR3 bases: TGTGCCAGCAGCCAAGATTCAGGTTTGGAGGGCGGGGAGCTGTTTTTT. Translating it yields CASSQDSGLEGGELFF.

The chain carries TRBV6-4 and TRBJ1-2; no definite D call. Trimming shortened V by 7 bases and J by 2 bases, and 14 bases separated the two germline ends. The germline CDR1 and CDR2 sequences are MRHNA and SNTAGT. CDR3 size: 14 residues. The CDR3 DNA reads TGTGCCAGCAAACCCTCCAGCGGGAACTATGGCTACACCTTC. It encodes CASKPSSGNYGYTF.

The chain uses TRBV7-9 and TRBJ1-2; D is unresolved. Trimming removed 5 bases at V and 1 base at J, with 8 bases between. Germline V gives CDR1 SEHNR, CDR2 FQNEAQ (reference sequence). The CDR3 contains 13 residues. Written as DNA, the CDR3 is TGTGCCAGCAGCACCGGGATTAACTATGGCTACACCTTC. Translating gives CASSTGINYGYTF.